This T cell receptor (beta chain) was sequenced during a study of blood T cell repertoires in COVID-19. Across the whole study: Sites across the United States, Italy and Spain contributed samples from acute and convalescent COVID-19. From T cells, B-cell-depleted T cells, or PBMCs came the material, which was cDNA or gDNA.

CDR3 length: 12 residues. V lost 6 bases to trimming and J lost 7 bases, with 10 bases between them. Each participant's cohort was designated according to participant-reported clinical history. Per the authors' pipeline: Cell counts per sample came from amplifying reference gene primers. Assay used: immunoSEQ multiplex PCR; TCRdb lists only in-frame clones, some missing. Clonal size and the V and J genes are those of that table, whereas D and trimming came from the DNA. The table records hundreds of thousands of clones, around 82% of them present only once. The receptor comes from a man younger than 40 with acute COVID-19. Sequencing input: PBMCs or T cells enriched from blood (not recorded which). The rearrangement uses TRBV12-3 or TRBV12-4 and TRBJ2-1, with D possibly matching TRBD1 (6 bases). The CDR3: CASRTQGNEQFF. CDR3 sequence (DNA): TGTGCCAGCAGGACTCAGGGGAATGAGCAGTTCTTC.